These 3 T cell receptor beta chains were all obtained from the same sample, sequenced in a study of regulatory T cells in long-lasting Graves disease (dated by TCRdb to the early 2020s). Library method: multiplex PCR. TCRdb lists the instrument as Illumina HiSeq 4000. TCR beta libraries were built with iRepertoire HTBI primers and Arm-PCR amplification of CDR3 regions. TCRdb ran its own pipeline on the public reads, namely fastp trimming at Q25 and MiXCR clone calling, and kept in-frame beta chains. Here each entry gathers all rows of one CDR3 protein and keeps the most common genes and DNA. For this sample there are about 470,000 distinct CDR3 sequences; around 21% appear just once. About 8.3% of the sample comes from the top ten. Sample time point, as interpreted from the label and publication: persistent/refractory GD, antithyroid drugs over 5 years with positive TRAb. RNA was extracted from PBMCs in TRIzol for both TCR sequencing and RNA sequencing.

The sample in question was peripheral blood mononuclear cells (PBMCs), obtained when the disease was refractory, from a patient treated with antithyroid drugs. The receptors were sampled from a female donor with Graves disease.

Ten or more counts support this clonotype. The CDR3 reads CASSLSGWGNQPQHF. The CDR3 DNA sequence: TGTGCCAGCAGTTTGTCGGGGTGGGGCAATCAGCCCCAGCATTTT. The chain carries TRBV27 and TRBJ1-5, with unresolved D. Per germline, CDR1 MNHEY and CDR2 SMNVEV (reference sequence). The CDR3 extends over 15 amino acids. V was pared by 3 bases and J by 2 bases, with 11 bases between.

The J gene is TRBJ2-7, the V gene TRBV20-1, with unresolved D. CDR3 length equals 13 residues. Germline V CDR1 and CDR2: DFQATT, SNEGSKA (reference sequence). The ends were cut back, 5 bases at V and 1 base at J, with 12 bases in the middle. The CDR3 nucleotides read TGCAGTGCTGAGGACGGCGCTTCCTACGAGCAGTACTTC. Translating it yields CSAEDGASYEQYF.

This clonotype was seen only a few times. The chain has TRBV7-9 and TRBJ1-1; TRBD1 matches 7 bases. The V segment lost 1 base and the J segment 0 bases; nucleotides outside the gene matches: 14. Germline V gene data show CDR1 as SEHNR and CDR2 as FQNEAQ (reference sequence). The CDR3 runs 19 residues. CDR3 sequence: CASSLGTTSGGIMNTEAFF. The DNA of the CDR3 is TGTGCCAGCAGCTTAGGGACGACCTCAGGGGGAATAATGAACACTGAAGCTTTCTTT.